Here is one T cell receptor beta chain with its context. Its specificity is not known. Specified time point: baseline pretreatment blood. Treatment reported: 15 Gy SBRT to primary tumor, nephrectomy 4 weeks later. This sample was included in a study of radiation and T cells in renal cell carcinoma. Turning to the study itself: Nephrectomy followed 15 Gy stereotactic body radiation by 4 weeks.

This CDR3 is 15 amino acids long. Germline V gene lookup returns CDR1 MNHEY and CDR2 SVGAGI. V was shortened by 5 bases and J by 4 bases, with 14 bases between the two germline ends. Study-level findings and limits: Baseline intratumoral clonotype presence is unknown without pretreatment biopsies.

TCRdb keeps only in-frame clones here, not all; method: immunoSEQ multiplex PCR. The table lists roughly 100,000 clones, 75% to 90% of them singletons. Here the sequenced sample was blood, taken from a patient whose treatment included radiotherapy and nephrectomy. This clonotype was obtained from a man aged 50 to 60 with renal cell carcinoma. The V call is TRBV6-5, the J call TRBJ2-2, with D maybe TRBD2 (6 bases). The CDR3 reads CASSRAGPTTGELFF. The CDR3 DNA is TGTGCCAGCAGTCGGGCGGGACCTACCACCGGGGAGCTGTTTTTT.